This T cell receptor (beta chain) was sequenced during a study of relationships among human T cell subsets. Study-level points and caveats: Clones with over 100 reads held over 60% of CD8+ cytotoxic sequences.

Trimming cost V 3 bases and J 5 bases; bases outside gene matches: 8. The CDR3 contains 14 residues. In germline, CDR1 is DFQATT, CDR2 SNEGSKA (reference sequence). Concerning this clonotype: Its target is unknown.

From mRNA, alpha and beta CDR3 regions were amplified using semiquantitative ARM-PCR. Tagged nested gene-specific primers were used first, then communal superprimers amplified exponentially. Exonuclease cleared nested primers, then first-round products were reamplified. TCRdb passed the multiplex PCR reads through MiXCR, listing each CDR3 protein once. Here the sample spans approximately 15,000 distinct CDR3 sequences, roughly 64% being singletons. Sequenced sample: total T cells sorted from blood. This TCR derives from a man aged 35-49 years in good health. The V and J genes are TRBV20-1 and TRBJ2-7; 9 bases match TRBD2. CDR3 in DNA: TGCAGTGCTAGCCACCCGGGACTAGCCCACGAGCAGTACTTC. This codes for CSASHPGLAHEQYF.